The entry below describes one TCR beta chain. Its target is unknown. Trimming cost V 5 bases and J 4 bases; bases outside gene matches: 10. CDR3 size: 15 residues. Per germline, CDR1 MDHEN and CDR2 SYDVKM. The data derive from a study of cytomegalovirus exposure and HLA in healthy donors. Study results and caveats: Sequencing had likely introduced a cluster of highly shared sequence variants as an artifact.

It was with 60 Vbeta and 13 Jbeta primers that the PCR ran. Clones were read by immunoSEQ multiplex PCR, and TCRdb kept only the in-frame ones, dropping some. The table records around 79,000 clones, around 70% of them present only once. The receptor was isolated from a woman aged 40 to 50 in good health and CMV-seropositive. The V gene is TRBV28, the J gene TRBJ1-2; the match to TRBD1 covers 7 bases. Input material: PBMCs. CDR3 in amino acids: CASSLRDSGIYGYTF. CDR3 nucleotides: TGTGCCAGCAGTCTCCGGGACAGCGGAATCTATGGCTACACCTTC.